The following is a TCR beta chain sequence with its context. As yet, its antigen is unknown. The source of the sample is a study of T cells in narcolepsy. For the study at large: Donors had narcolepsy type 1 or type 2, or were healthy controls.

Generated by immunoSEQ multiplex PCR, the TCRdb table keeps only in-frame clones and is missing some. The sample holds around 30,000 clones, around 80% seen once. Broader study findings: Comparing one patient's CSF and blood CD4+ clonotypes highlighted HCRT- and TRIB2-specific autoreactive clonotypes.

The specimen was CD45RA- memory CD4+ T cells from PBMCs. This receptor was taken from a human donor with narcolepsy.

The DNA of the CDR3 is TGTGCCAGCAGTGATCGTTACATTCAGTACTTC. Translated: CASSDRYIQYF. The chain links TRBV2 to TRBJ2-4; D is uncertain. From germline, CDR1 is SNHLY and CDR2 FYNNEI. V dropped 3 bases and J dropped 8 bases, with 5 bases sitting between them. The CDR3 spans 11 residues.